Following are 5 T cell receptor beta chains from one sample sequenced in a study of CD8+CD57+ T cells in acquired aplastic anemia. Genomic DNA templated the TCR beta VDJ and CDR3 profiling. TCRdb itself ran the reads through MiXCR, one entry per CDR3 protein. The table shows some 150,000 distinct CDR3 sequences, with under 55% occurring only once. Whoever was chosen for sequencing had shown CD8+CD57+ cell expansion by flow cytometry. The sample consisted of sorted CD4+, CD8+, or CD8+CD57+ T cells (not recorded which) from PBMCs. Receptor source: a human donor with aplastic anemia.

This clonotype was picked up many times. The chain carries TRBV15 and TRBJ2-5, with 13 positions matching TRBD2. V shed 4 bases, J shed 2 bases, and the junction held 4 bases outside the gene matches. The V gene's germline CDR1 is LNHNV and CDR2 YYDKDF (reference sequence). The CDR3 is 16 amino acids. The CDR3 is CATSTGTSGVQETQYF. DNA of the CDR3: TGTGCCACCAGCACAGGGACTAGCGGGGTGCAAGAGACCCAGTACTTC.

This clonotype was detected ten times or more. The chain employs TRBV12-3 or TRBV12-4 and TRBJ1-1; D not resolved. This CDR3 has 13 amino acids. V dropped 5 bases and J dropped 5 bases, with 12 bases sitting between them. CDR3 sequence reads: CASSQYYRTEAFF. The DNA for the CDR3 is TGTGCCAGCAGTCAGTATTATCGTACTGAAGCTTTCTTT.

As regards this clonotype: A much larger clone lies one base from this, so it may be a read error. The chain combines TRBV5-1 with TRBJ1-2; 7 bases line up with TRBD1. Looked up from germline, CDR1 is SGHRS and CDR2 is YFSETQ. This CDR3 contains 13 residues. The CDR3 is CASSPRQGDGCTF. Here the CDR3 DNA reads TGCGCCAGCAGCCCTAGACAGGGCGATGGCTGCACCTTC.

This chain joins TRBV12-3 or TRBV12-4 and TRBJ1-1; no clear D gene. The CDR3 length is 10 residues. Trimming pared 4 bases from V and 5 bases from J, leaving 2 bases between. DNA of the CDR3: TGTGCCAGCAGTTGGACTGAAGCTTTCTTT. Protein product: CASSWTEAFF.

The J gene is TRBJ2-7, the V gene TRBV2; 9 nucleotides align to TRBD1. V lost 6 bases, J lost 0 bases, and 6 bases stayed unmatched. This CDR3 region has 15 residues. CDR1 and CDR2 (germline): SNHLY, FYNNEI. In nucleotides, the CDR3 is TGTGCCAGCAGGGACAGGGGTAAGGGCTCCTACGAGCAGTACTTC. Translating it yields CASRDRGKGSYEQYF.